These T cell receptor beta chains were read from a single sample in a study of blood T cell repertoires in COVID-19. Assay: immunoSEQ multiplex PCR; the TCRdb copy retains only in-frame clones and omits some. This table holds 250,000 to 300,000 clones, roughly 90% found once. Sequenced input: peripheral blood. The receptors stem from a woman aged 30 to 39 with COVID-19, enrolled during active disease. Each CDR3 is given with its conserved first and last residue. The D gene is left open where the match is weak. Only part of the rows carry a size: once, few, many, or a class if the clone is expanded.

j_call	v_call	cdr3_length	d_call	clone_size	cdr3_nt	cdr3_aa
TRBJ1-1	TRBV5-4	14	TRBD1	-	TGTGCCAGCAGCCAAAAGGGGGCAGGGACTGAAGCTTTCTTT	CASSQKGAGTEAFF
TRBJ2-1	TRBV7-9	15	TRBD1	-	TGTGCCAGCAGCATTCACCGGGACAGGGAACATGAGCAGTTCTTC	CASSIHRDREHEQFF
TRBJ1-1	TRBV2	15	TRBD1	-	TGTGCCAGCAGTCCCCGTCGGACAGGAAATACTGAAGCTTTCTTT	CASSPRRTGNTEAFF
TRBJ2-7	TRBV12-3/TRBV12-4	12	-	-	TGTGCCAGCAGCCTGACAGTGGACGAGCAGTACTTC	CASSLTVDEQYF
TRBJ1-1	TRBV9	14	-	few	TGTGCCAGCAGCACACAAGGGGGAAACACTGAAGCTTTCTTT	CASSTQGGNTEAFF
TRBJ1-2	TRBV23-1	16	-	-	TGCGCCAGCAATCCCACGAGGGGGGGCGGGAACTATGGCTACACCTTC	CASNPTRGGGNYGYTF
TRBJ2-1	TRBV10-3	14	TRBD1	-	TGTGCCATCAGGACAGCAACAGGGGACAATGAGCAGTTCTTC	CAIRTATGDNEQFF
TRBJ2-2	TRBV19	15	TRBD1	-	TGTGCCAGTAGTATCCCGGGACAGGGGCCCGGGGAGCTGTTTTTT	CASSIPGQGPGELFF
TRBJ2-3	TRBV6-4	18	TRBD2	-	TGTGCCAGCAGGGGACAGGGGCTAGCGGGAGGGCCAGTAGATACGCAGTATTTT	CASRGQGLAGGPVDTQYF
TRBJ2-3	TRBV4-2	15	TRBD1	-	TGTGCCAGCAGCCAAACCACAGGGGCAGCAGATACGCAGTATTTT	CASSQTTGAADTQYF
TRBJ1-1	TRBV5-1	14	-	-	TGCGCCAGCAGCTTGGGCGGAATGAACACTGAAGCTTTCTTT	CASSLGGMNTEAFF
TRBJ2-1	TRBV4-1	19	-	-	TGCGCCAGCAGCCAAGAAGGGCCGGGAGTCCGTTTTGGGTACAATGAGCAGTTCTTC	CASSQEGPGVRFGYNEQFF
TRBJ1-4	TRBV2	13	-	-	TGTGCCAGCAGGGGGACTAGGGAAGAAAAACTGTTTTTT	CASRGTREEKLFF
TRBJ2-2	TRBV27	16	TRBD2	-	TGTGCCAGCAGTTTAATAGCGGGTGCGAACACCGGGGAGCTGTTTTTT	CASSLIAGANTGELFF
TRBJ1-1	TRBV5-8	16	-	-	TGTGCCAGCATTCTTCAGTGGAGTCCCTTGAGGACTGAAGCTTTCTTT	CASILQWSPLRTEAFF
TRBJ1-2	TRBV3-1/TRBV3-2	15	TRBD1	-	TGTGCCAGCAGCCAGTTGGACAGGGGGGCCTATGGCTACACCTTC	CASSQLDRGAYGYTF
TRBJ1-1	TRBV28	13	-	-	TGTGCCACAAACCTACAGGGAGCTACTGAAGCTTTCTTT	CATNLQGATEAFF
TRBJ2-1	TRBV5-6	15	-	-	TGTGCCAGCAGCTTGGGAGCGGGACAATACAATGAGCAGTTCTTC	CASSLGAGQYNEQFF
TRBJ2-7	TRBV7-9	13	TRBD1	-	TGTGCCAGCAGTTTTACAGGGGTCTACGAGCAGTACTTC	CASSFTGVYEQYF
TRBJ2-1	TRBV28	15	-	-	TGTGCCAGCAGTTTAGCGGGATCCTTCTACAATGAGCAGTTCTTC	CASSLAGSFYNEQFF
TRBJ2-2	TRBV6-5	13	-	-	TGTGCCAGCATACAGACGAACACCGGGGAGCTGTTTTTT	CASIQTNTGELFF
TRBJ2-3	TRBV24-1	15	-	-	TGTGCCACCCCTTTGGGGGCTTCTTCCACAGATACGCAGTATTTT	CATPLGASSTDTQYF
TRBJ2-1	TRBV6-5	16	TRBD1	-	TGTGCCAGCAGTTACTCCCCGACAGGGACCCTTTATGAGCAGTTCTTC	CASSYSPTGTLYEQFF
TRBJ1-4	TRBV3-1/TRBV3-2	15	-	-	TGTGCCAGCAGCCACTCAGGGTCGGCGGGGGAAAAACTGTTTTTT	CASSHSGSAGEKLFF
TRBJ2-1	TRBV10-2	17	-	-	TGCGCCATTTCCCGGAACCGTGTGGGAGGAGCCCAGGGCGAGCAGTTCTTC	CAISRNRVGGAQGEQFF
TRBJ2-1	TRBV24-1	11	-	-	TGTGCCACCAGTGATTTGCGTGAGCAGTTCTTC	CATSDLREQFF
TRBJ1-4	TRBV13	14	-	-	TGTGCCAGCAGCTTAGGCCAGGGCGATGAAAAACTGTTTTTT	CASSLGQGDEKLFF
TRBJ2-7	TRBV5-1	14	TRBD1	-	TGCGCCAGCAGCCCCGGGACAGGGCGTGAAGAGCAGTACTTC	CASSPGTGREEQYF
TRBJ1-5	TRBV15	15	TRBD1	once	TGTGCCACCAGCAGAGATAGGACAGGGGATCAGCCCCAGCATTTT	CATSRDRTGDQPQHF
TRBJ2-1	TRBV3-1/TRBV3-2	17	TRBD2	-	TGTGCCAGCAGCCCCATAACGACTAGCGGCGCCGTCAATGAGCAGTTCTTC	CASSPITTSGAVNEQFF
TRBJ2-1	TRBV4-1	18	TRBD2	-	TGCGCCAGCAGCCCAGGGGGACAGGGACTAGCGGCCGGCAATGAGCAGTTCTTC	CASSPGGQGLAAGNEQFF
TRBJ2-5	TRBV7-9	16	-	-	TGTGCCAGCAGCTTAGGACCTTTGGGGCGCGAAGAGACCCAGTACTTC	CASSLGPLGREETQYF
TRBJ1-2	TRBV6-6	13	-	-	TGTGCCAGCAGGCCCCAGATTAACTATGGCTACACCTTC	CASRPQINYGYTF
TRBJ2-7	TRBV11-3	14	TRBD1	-	TGTGCCAGCAGTTCCGGGACAGGGTACGGCGAGCAGTACTTC	CASSSGTGYGEQYF
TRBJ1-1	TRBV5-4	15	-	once	TGTGCCAGCAGCTCCCCCCGCGCGGCCCACGCTGAAGCTTTCTTT	CASSSPRAAHAEAFF
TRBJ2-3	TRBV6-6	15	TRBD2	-	TGTGCCAGCAGTAAACTAGCGGGAGTGCAAGATACGCAGTATTTT	CASSKLAGVQDTQYF
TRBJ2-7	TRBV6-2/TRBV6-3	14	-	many	TGTGCCAGCAGTCTCACCGGGGATGGGCGAGAGCAGTACTTC	CASSLTGDGREQYF
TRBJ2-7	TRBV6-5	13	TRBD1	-	TGTGCCAGCAGTAGGACAGGGAGCTACGAGCAGTACTTC	CASSRTGSYEQYF
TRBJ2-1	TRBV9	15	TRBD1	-	TGTGCCAGCAGCCAGGGGACAGCTCCCTACAATGAGCAGTTCTTC	CASSQGTAPYNEQFF
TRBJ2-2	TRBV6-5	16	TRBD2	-	TGTGCCAGCAGTTGGGGACTAGCGGGAGGGCCCCGGGAGCTGTTTTTT	CASSWGLAGGPRELFF
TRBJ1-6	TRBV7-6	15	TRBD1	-	TGTGCCAGCAGCCAAATGACAGGGGCTAATTCACCCCTCCACTTT	CASSQMTGANSPLHF
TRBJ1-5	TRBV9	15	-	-	TGTGCCAGCAGCGAAGGGGGTCGGCGCAATCAGCCCCAGCATTTT	CASSEGGRRNQPQHF
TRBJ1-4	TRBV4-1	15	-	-	TGCGCCAGCAGTTTACAGGACCTAGCGGTAGAAAAACTGTTTTTT	CASSLQDLAVEKLFF
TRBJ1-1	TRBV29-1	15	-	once	TGCAGCGTTGGGATCCTTGGACAGAAAAACACTGAAGCTTTCTTT	CSVGILGQKNTEAFF
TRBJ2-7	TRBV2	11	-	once	TGTGCCAGCAGTCCTGCCTACGAGCAGTACTTC	CASSPAYEQYF
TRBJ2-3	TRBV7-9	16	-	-	TGTGCCAGCAGCTATCCCTGGGGGGATACCTCAGATACGCAGTATTTT	CASSYPWGDTSDTQYF
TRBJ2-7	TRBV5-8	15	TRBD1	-	TGTGCCAGCACCCTGGTGGATACAGGGGGCTACGAGCAGTACTTC	CASTLVDTGGYEQYF
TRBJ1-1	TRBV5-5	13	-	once	TGTGCCAGCAGCCCCAGGACAGACACTGAAGCTTTCTTT	CASSPRTDTEAFF
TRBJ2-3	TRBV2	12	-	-	TGTGCCAGCAGCGCAGGCACAGATACGCAGTATTTT	CASSAGTDTQYF
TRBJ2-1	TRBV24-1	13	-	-	TGTGCCACCAGCACAGTGGGAGTCAATGAGCAGTTCTTC	CATSTVGVNEQFF
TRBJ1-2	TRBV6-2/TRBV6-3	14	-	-	TGTGCCAGCAGTCGGGCCAGAGGGATCCACGGCTACACCTTC	CASSRARGIHGYTF
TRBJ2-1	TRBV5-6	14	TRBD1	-	TGTGCCAGCAGCTTGGCCGGGACAGACATAAAGCAGTTCTTC	CASSLAGTDIKQFF